The 22 T cell receptor beta chains listed next were all sequenced from one sample in a study of T cell changes during pregnancy in multiple sclerosis. The protocol was immunoSEQ multiplex PCR, while the TCRdb copy is restricted to in-frame clones and leaves out a portion. Among some 59,000 clones listed, less than 95% were seen once. Specimen: peripheral blood, collected in the third trimester of pregnancy. Every receptor here comes from a female donor in good health, enrolled as a control in a pregnancy study.

V is TRBV19 and J is TRBJ2-6, with 10 bases that match TRBD1. The CDR3 is made up of 16 amino acids. The V segment lost 6 bases and the J segment 4 bases; nucleotides outside the gene matches: 6. CDR1 is LNHDA and CDR2 is SQIVND in the germline V gene (reference sequence). CDR3 amino acids: CASSRTGGLGANVLTF. The CDR3 DNA sequence: TGTGCCAGTAGCAGGACAGGGGGGCTCGGGGCCAACGTCCTGACTTTC.

The chain employs TRBV4-1 and TRBJ2-1; possibly TRBD2 for D (5 bases). The CDR3 is 16 residues long. Trimming left V 2 bases short and J 0 bases short, with 11 bases between. CDR1 and CDR2 from the germline V gene are MGHRA and YSYEKL. The DNA for the CDR3 is TGCGCCAGCAGCCAACCCGTAGCGTCCTCCTACAATGAGCAGTTCTTC. This translates into CASSQPVASSYNEQFF.

The genes are TRBV15 and TRBJ1-4; 9 bases are shared with TRBD1. The CDR3 runs to 16 residues. The V segment lost 0 bases and the J segment 8 bases; nucleotides outside the gene matches: 7. Germline V gives CDR1 LNHNV, CDR2 YYDKDF (reference sequence). The CDR3 spells CATSRDSGTGSEKLFF. In DNA form, the CDR3 reads TGTGCCACCAGCAGAGACTCCGGGACAGGGTCGGAAAAACTGTTTTTT.

The chain combines TRBV6-1 with TRBJ1-4; D is ambiguous. The germline gives CDR1 MNHNS, CDR2 SASEGT. Trimming took 3 bases from V and 8 from J, leaving 16 bases between them. This CDR3 is 15 amino acids long. The CDR3 region is CASSELRGRNEKLFF. The CDR3 DNA reads as TGTGCCAGCAGTGAGTTGCGAGGGAGGAACGAAAAACTGTTTTTT.

The chain is built from TRBV4-3 and TRBJ2-1; 12 bases match TRBD2. The CDR3 is 15 amino acids. Germline values: CDR1 LGHNA, CDR2 YSLEER. Germline trimming cut 4 bases from V and 9 bases from J; bases unmatched to any gene: 7. The CDR3 loop is CASSPSSGGASEQFF. The CDR3 DNA reads TGCGCCAGCAGCCCCTCTAGCGGGGGGGCGAGTGAGCAGTTCTTC.

This clone has only one observation. The rearrangement links TRBV10-2 to TRBJ1-1, with 7 positions matching TRBD1. The CDR3 is 11 residues long. Germline CDR1 WSHSY, CDR2 SAAADI. The V and J ends lost 10 bases and 7 bases, in that order; junction bases with no gene match: 6. CDR3 in DNA: TGCGCCACCCAGGGGGGCGTTGAAGCTTTCTTT. Encoded protein: CATQGGVEAFF.

The rearrangement joins TRBV7-8 to TRBJ2-1; the D gene is possibly TRBD1 (5 bases). The CDR3 extends over 14 amino acids. Trimming took off 10 bases at V and 2 bases at J, with 15 bases between the two ends. The germline V gene encodes CDR1 SGHVS and CDR2 FQNEAQ. CDR3 in amino acids: CATAPGIAYNEQFF. The CDR3 nucleotides are TGTGCCACCGCCCCAGGGATCGCCTACAATGAGCAGTTCTTC.

This sequence joins TRBV2 and TRBJ2-1; TRBD2 agrees at 12 bases. CDR3 size: 14 residues. Germline CDR1 reads SNHLY; CDR2 reads FYNNEI. With V trimmed by 8 bases and J by 8 bases, 7 bases remained unmatched. CDR3 bases: TGTGCCAGCCGACTAGCGGGAGTTAGAGATGAGCAGTTCTTC. Translating gives CASRLAGVRDEQFF.

This clone was counted between two and nine times. The V call is TRBV7-2, the J call TRBJ1-4; D is perhaps TRBD1 (6 bases). The V end was cut by 4 bases, the J end by 8 bases, with 14 bases between. CDR3 length: 14 residues. Germline V gene lookup returns CDR1 SGHTA and CDR2 FQGNSA. CDR3 sequence (DNA): TGTGCCAGCAGCTCAACCGGGACACAGGAAAAACTGTTTTTT. This gives the protein CASSSTGTQEKLFF.

This clone occurred once. The gene calls are TRBV11-2 and TRBJ1-1; D is unresolved. V was clipped by 1 base and J by 1 base, with 16 bases between them. Germline loops: CDR1 SGHAT, CDR2 FQNNGV. The CDR3 loop spans 17 amino acids. CDR3 residues: CASSLVATPLSNTEAFF. In DNA form, the CDR3 reads TGTGCCAGCAGCTTAGTGGCGACTCCTTTATCGAACACTGAAGCTTTCTTT.

The rearrangement joins TRBV5-1 to TRBJ2-3; 9 nucleotides align to TRBD2. V lost 0 bases and J lost 9; bases outside the gene matches: 11. Germline CDR1 and CDR2: SGHRS and YFSETQ. The CDR3 contains 16 residues. In DNA, the CDR3 is TGCGCCAGCAGCTTGGCCGCTAGCGGTAGCGGGGGCACGCAGTATTTT. Translation gives CASSLAASGSGGTQYF. Full variable domain (missing parts from reference TRBV5-1 and TRBJ2-3): KAGVTQTPRYLIKTRGQQVTLSCSPISGHRSVSWYQQTPGQGLQFLFEYFSETQRNKGNFPGRFSGRQFSNSRSEMNVSTLELGDSALYLCASSLAASGSGGTQYFGPGTRLTVL.

The V gene is TRBV27, the J gene TRBJ2-5, with TRBD1 identical over 11 bases. The CDR3 loop spans 19 amino acids. Trimming at V came to 8 bases and at J to 2 bases, leaving 19 bases not matched to a gene. From germline, CDR1 is MNHEY and CDR2 SMNVEV (reference sequence). CDR3 nucleotide sequence: TGTGCCAGCGGGATTCACAAACGGACAGGGGGCGATCCACAAGAGACCCAGTACTTC. As protein: CASGIHKRTGGDPQETQYF.

The V gene is TRBV6-5, the J gene TRBJ1-1; D gene uncertain. The CDR3 has 13 residues. V shed 4 bases and J shed 7 bases, with 13 bases lying between them. Germline CDR1 MNHEY, CDR2 SVGAGI. CDR3 protein: CASSSPGSGEAFF. In nucleotides, the CDR3 is TGTGCCAGCAGTTCCCCTGGTAGCGGTGAAGCTTTCTTT.

The chain has TRBV5-8 and TRBJ2-1, with 10 positions matching TRBD2. The V and J ends lost 4 bases and 8 bases, in that order; junction bases with no gene match: 9. The CDR3 sequence is 15 residues long. CDR1 is SGHTS and CDR2 is YDEGEE in the germline V gene. The CDR3 sequence: CASSPASGSLDEQFF. CDR3 DNA sequence: TGTGCCAGCAGCCCGGCTAGCGGGAGTTTGGATGAGCAGTTCTTC.

The chain uses TRBV5-4 and TRBJ2-5; TRBD1 matches at 9 bases. The CDR3 spans 18 residues. CDR1 SGHNT and CDR2 YYREEE come from the germline V gene (reference sequence). Trimming at V came to 0 bases and at J to 2 bases, leaving 11 bases not matched to a gene. Here the CDR3 DNA reads TGTGCCAGCAGCTTGGGGACAGGGGCCATGCGGGGGCAAGAGACCCAGTACTTC. It codes for CASSLGTGAMRGQETQYF. Full variable domain (missing parts from reference TRBV5-4 and TRBJ2-5): ETGVTQSPTHLIKTRGQQVTLRCSSQSGHNTVSWYQQALGQGPQFIFQYYREEENGRGNFPPRFSGLQFPNYSSELNVNALELDDSALYLCASSLGTGAMRGQETQYFGPGTRLLVL.

This clone was picked up one time. The chain employs TRBV6-1 and TRBJ1-5; 8 bases agree with TRBD1. V shed 6 bases, J shed 7 bases, and the junction held 11 bases outside the gene matches. Per the germline V gene, CDR1 is MNHNS and CDR2 is SASEGT. The CDR3 has 15 amino acids. As DNA, the CDR3 is TGTGCCAGCAGCCAAGAAGGACAGGGTTGGCAGCCCCAGCATTTT. It is translated as CASSQEGQGWQPQHF.

The chain couples TRBV7-2 to TRBJ1-2, with TRBD1 matching over 8 bases. V shed 2 bases and J 4 bases; nucleotides not matched to a gene: 6. This CDR3 spans 15 amino acids. Germline V gene data show CDR1 as SGHTA and CDR2 as FQGNSA. The CDR3 loop is CASSLQAGGRYGYTF. DNA for the CDR3: TGTGCCAGCAGCTTACAGGCAGGGGGCCGCTATGGCTACACCTTC. Using reference TRBV7-2 and TRBJ1-2 for the parts outside the CDR3, the full variable domain is GAGVSQSPSNKVTEKGKDVELRCDPISGHTALYWYRQSLGQGLEFLIYFQGNSAPDKSGLPSDRFSAERTGGSVSTLTIQRTQQEDSAVYLCASSLQAGGRYGYTFGSGTRLTVV.

In DNA form, the CDR3 reads TGTGCCAGCAGCTTGGCCGTTGCGGATCCGGGGGAGACCCAGTACTTC. It specifies CASSLAVADPGETQYF. The chain is built from TRBV5-6 and TRBJ2-5, with D possibly TRBD2 on 5 matching bases. Germline V gives CDR1 SGHDT, CDR2 YYEEEE. V shed 0 bases and J shed 5 bases, with 17 bases lying between them. This CDR3 has 16 amino acids.

The chain combines TRBV29-1 with TRBJ1-5; 10 bases are shared with TRBD1. The CDR3 has 16 residues. Looked up from germline, CDR1 is SQVTM and CDR2 is ANQGSEA. V gave up 4 bases and J gave up 0 bases; unmatched junction bases: 6. CDR3 sequence reads: CSVVGTGENSNQPQHF. The CDR3, as DNA: TGCAGCGTTGTAGGGACAGGGGAGAATAGCAATCAGCCCCAGCATTTT.

The chain uses TRBV6-1 and TRBJ2-5; TRBD2 agrees at 13 bases. Germline V gene sequence: CDR1 MNHNS, CDR2 SASEGT. V shed 3 bases and J 3 bases; nucleotides not matched to a gene: 4. The CDR3 has 16 amino acids. CDR3 in amino acids: CASSDRGLAGEETQYF. The CDR3 nucleotides are TGTGCCAGCAGTGATCGTGGACTAGCGGGAGAAGAGACCCAGTACTTC.

The rearrangement joins TRBV5-1 to TRBJ1-4; the match to TRBD1 covers 7 bases. Germline CDR1 and CDR2: SGHRS and YFSETQ. The CDR3 runs to 16 residues. V lost 9 bases and J lost 7; bases outside the gene matches: 18. CDR3 bases: TGCGCCACCCGACCGGGACAGAAGGAAGGGGGTGAAAAACTGTTTTTT. Translation: CATRPGQKEGGEKLFF.

The chain uses TRBV11-3 and TRBJ1-6, with 9 bases lining up with TRBD1. The V gene end was trimmed by 1 base and the J gene end by 7 bases; junction bases not matched to a gene: 5. The CDR3 length is 16 residues. Germline V CDR1 and CDR2: SGHNT, YENEEA. The CDR3 reads CASSLGGQGTNSPLHF. Written as DNA, the CDR3 is TGTGCCAGCAGCTTAGGGGGACAGGGCACCAATTCACCCCTCCACTTT.